Each of the 30 T cell receptor beta chains below was sequenced from the same sample in a study of blood T cell repertoires in COVID-19. This table comes from immunoSEQ multiplex PCR, and its TCRdb copy is limited to in-frame clones, with some not included. This sample yields around 200,000 clones, of which 80% to 90% are seen a single time; 11% belongs to the top ten. Sequencing input: peripheral blood. These TCRs come from a human donor with active or convalescent COVID-19. The donor label of this sample is uncertain.

This clone was counted between two and nine times. The chain combines TRBV14 with TRBJ1-2; 8 nucleotides line up with TRBD1. The germline V gene encodes CDR1 SGHDN and CDR2 FVKESK. Trimming cost V 2 bases and J 7 bases; bases outside gene matches: 15. The CDR3 extends over 17 amino acids. CDR3 sequence: CASSQPLIGTGTGGYTF. CDR3 coding DNA: TGTGCCAGCAGCCAACCGCTGATCGGGACAGGCACTGGTGGCTACACCTTC. The full variable domain, rest sourced from reference TRBV14 and TRBJ1-2, is EAGVTQFPSHSVIEKGQTVTLRCDPISGHDNLYWYRRVMGKEIKFLLHFVKESKQDESGMPNNRFLAERTGGTYSTLKVQPAELEDSGVYFCASSQPLIGTGTGGYTFGSGTRLTVV.

This clone was seen a handful of times. This chain uses TRBV4-1 with TRBJ1-3, with no clear D. Trimming took off 1 base at V and 0 bases at J, with 13 bases between the two ends. The length of the CDR3 is 17 residues. Germline values: CDR1 MGHRA, CDR2 YSYEKL. The CDR3 protein is CASSQGLSTVSGNTIYF. The CDR3 nucleotides are TGCGCCAGCAGCCAAGGCCTGTCGACTGTCTCTGGAAACACCATATATTTT.

CDR3 sequence reads: CASSLGLAQRNNEQFF. Written as DNA, the CDR3 is TGTGCCAGCAGCTTGGGACTAGCGCAGAGGAACAATGAGCAGTTCTTC. The rearrangement uses TRBV5-4 and TRBJ2-1, with 8 nucleotides matching TRBD2. V dropped 0 bases and J dropped 5; count of bases not matched to a gene: 7. The CDR3 covers 16 residues. The germline CDR1 and CDR2 sequences are SGHNT and YYREEE (reference sequence).

At least ten counts were recorded for this clone. J is TRBJ2-5 and V is TRBV5-6; 11 positions agree with TRBD1. The CDR3 is made up of 13 amino acids. Germline CDR1 is SGHDT and CDR2 is YYEEEE. The V segment lost 3 bases and the J segment 5 bases; nucleotides outside the gene matches: 0. The CDR3 region is CASSWDRGETQYF. DNA of the CDR3: TGTGCCAGCAGCTGGGACAGGGGGGAGACCCAGTACTTC. Using reference TRBV5-6 and TRBJ2-5 for the parts outside the CDR3, the full variable domain is DAGVTQSPTHLIKTRGQQVTLRCSPKSGHDTVSWYQQALGQGPQFIFQYYEEEERQRGNFPDRFSGHQFPNYSSELNVNALLLGDSALYLCASSWDRGETQYFGPGTRLLVL.

This clone was recorded once. The chain has TRBV1 and TRBJ1-5; TRBD1, as called in the table, went unchecked against the DNA. TRBV1 is a documented pseudogene. The CDR3 is 13 residues long. The CDR3 DNA sequence: TGCACCAGCAGTTTACAGGGCCGTCAGCCCCAGCATTTT. This encodes CTSSLQGRQPQHF.

V gene TRBV7-2 combines with J gene TRBJ2-5; 13 positions agree with TRBD2. Germline V gene lookup returns CDR1 SGHTA and CDR2 FQGNSA. This CDR3 comprises 18 residues. Trimming took 5 bases from V and 4 from J; bases not matched to a gene: 13. CDR3 bases: TGTGCCAGCAGCCGTATACTAGCGGGGGGGGCCGTAGTAGAGACCCAGTACTTC. Translated: CASSRILAGGAVVETQYF.

The CDR3 nucleotides are TGTGCCAGCAGCTATCTAGCGGGATCCGAGCAGTACTTC. This sequence encodes CASSYLAGSEQYF. The chain links TRBV7-3 to TRBJ2-7; 9 nucleotides agree with TRBD2. The CDR3 contains 13 residues. Germline V gene data show CDR1 as SGHTA and CDR2 as FQGTGA. Trimming removed 4 bases from V and 6 bases from J; junction bases left unmatched: 4.

J is TRBJ1-1 and V is TRBV20-1, with D hard to call. This CDR3 spans 10 amino acids. Germline V CDR1 and CDR2: DFQATT, SNEGSKA (reference sequence). Trimming stripped 8 bases from V and 1 base from J, with 5 bases between. Here the CDR3 reads CSFKNTEAFF. Written as DNA, the CDR3 is TGCAGTTTTAAGAACACTGAAGCTTTCTTT.

The CDR3 DNA reads TGTGCCAGTAGTGTCGGGACCGCTCGGAGGGGAGAAAAACTGTTTTTT. As protein: CASSVGTARRGEKLFF. The gene calls are TRBV19 and TRBJ1-4, with D perhaps TRBD1 (5 bases). The germline V gene encodes CDR1 LNHDA and CDR2 SQIVND (reference sequence). This CDR3 contains 16 residues. Trimming took 5 bases from V and 8 from J, leaving 21 bases between them.

J is TRBJ1-4 and V is TRBV5-6, with 10 bases fitting TRBD1. CDR3 size: 15 residues. V dropped 4 bases and J dropped 8; count of bases not matched to a gene: 8. Germline CDR1 SGHDT, CDR2 YYEEEE. The DNA for the CDR3 is TGTGCCAGCAGCGACCTAGGACAGGGGGACGAAAAACTGTTTTTT. Amino acid sequence: CASSDLGQGDEKLFF.

This clone has a single count. The chain recombines TRBV5-8 with TRBJ2-5; 7 nucleotides line up with TRBD2. The CDR3 is 19 residues long. Per germline, CDR1 SGHTS and CDR2 YDEGEE. Trimming removed 0 bases from V and 2 bases from J; junction bases left unmatched: 16. CDR3 protein: CASSLALNRGGSGQETQYF. The DNA for the CDR3 is TGTGCCAGCAGCTTGGCCTTGAATCGGGGCGGGAGCGGACAAGAGACCCAGTACTTC. Based on the CDR3 plus reference TRBV5-8 and TRBJ2-5, the full variable domain is EAGVTQSPTHLIKTRGQQATLRCSPISGHTSVYWYQQALGLGLQFLLWYDEGEERNRGNFPPRFSGRQFPNYSSELNVNALELEDSALYLCASSLALNRGGSGQETQYFGPGTRLLVL.

This sequence joins TRBV27 and TRBJ2-7; 12 nucleotides match TRBD2. The germline CDR1 and CDR2 sequences are MNHEY and SMNVEV (reference sequence). After removal of 5 bases from V and 7 bases from J, the junction contained 12 bases not matched to a gene. The CDR3 extends over 16 amino acids. The CDR3 is CASSILLAGGPGEQYF. The CDR3 nucleotides read TGTGCCAGCAGTATTCTTCTAGCGGGAGGGCCAGGGGAGCAGTACTTC.

This clone came up a few times. V gene TRBV7-9 combines with J gene TRBJ2-7; 8 bases map to TRBD1. Germline loops: CDR1 SEHNR, CDR2 FQNEAQ (reference sequence). This CDR3 has 15 residues. Trimming removed 5 bases from V and 2 bases from J; junction bases left unmatched: 8. The CDR3 DNA sequence: TGTGCCAGCAGCCCCAGGGGGCAAAGTCCCTACGAGCAGTACTTC. It translates to CASSPRGQSPYEQYF. The full variable domain, with the rest looked up from reference TRBV7-9 and TRBJ2-7, is DTGVSQNPRHKITKRGQNVTFRCDPISEHNRLYWYRQTLGQGPEFLTYFQNEAQLEKSRLLSDRFSAERPKGSFSTLEIQRTEQGDSAMYLCASSPRGQSPYEQYFGPGTRLTVT.

The CDR3 coding sequence is TGTGCCAGCAGGGGACACACCTATGGCTACACCTTC. Its protein product is CASRGHTYGYTF. The chain is built from TRBV2 and TRBJ1-2; D perhaps matches TRBD1 (6 bases). There are 12 residues in the CDR3. Germline loops: CDR1 SNHLY, CDR2 FYNNEI. The V gene lost 6 bases and the J gene lost 4 bases, with 9 bases spanning the gap.

Of note for this clone: Germline is not matched at one junction end, which may reflect a read error. The same CDR3 also results from other DNA sequences found in this sample. The chain joins TRBV29-1 to TRBJ2-2; D is ambiguous. There are 14 residues in the CDR3. The germline V gene has CDR1 SQVTM and CDR2 ANQGSEA. Written as DNA, the CDR3 is TGCAGTGTTGAAGATCCCTCAGGTCCCGGGGAGCTGTTTTTT. Protein: CSVEDPSGPGELFF.

V is TRBV7-9 and J is TRBJ2-1, with 11 bases aligning to TRBD1. Germline V gene lookup returns CDR1 SEHNR and CDR2 FQNEAQ (reference sequence). V shed 3 bases and J 0 bases; nucleotides not matched to a gene: 10. The CDR3 is 19 amino acids. The CDR3 loop is CASSFRSGQGAGSYNEQFF. CDR3 bases: TGTGCCAGCAGCTTCCGGTCAGGACAGGGGGCGGGCTCCTACAATGAGCAGTTCTTC.

The chain uses TRBV10-1 and TRBJ2-1, with 9 bases that match TRBD2. The germline V gene encodes CDR1 WNHNN and CDR2 SYGVQD (reference sequence). The V gene end was trimmed by 4 bases and the J gene end by 0 bases; junction bases not matched to a gene: 10. This CDR3 has 18 residues. CDR3 in DNA: TGCGCCAGCAGTGGGGGAGTAGCGGGAGTGGGCTCCTACAATGAGCAGTTCTTC. The encoded protein is CASSGGVAGVGSYNEQFF.

The chain is built from TRBV4-1 and TRBJ1-5; the match to TRBD1 covers 8 bases. Trimming took 4 bases from V and 4 from J; bases not matched to a gene: 3. The CDR3 totals 14 residues. The germline gives CDR1 MGHRA, CDR2 YSYEKL. CDR3 nucleotide sequence: TGCGCCAGCAGCCCCCGGACAGGGAATCAGCCCCAGCATTTT. Its protein is CASSPRTGNQPQHF.

The chain is built from TRBV27 and TRBJ1-5, with D uncertain. Trimming pared 6 bases from V and 4 bases from J, leaving 10 bases between. Germline CDR1 and CDR2: MNHEY and SMNVEV (reference sequence). The CDR3 contains 13 residues. CDR3: CASRSTGNQPQHF. The CDR3 nucleotides read TGTGCCAGCAGGTCGACGGGGAATCAGCCCCAGCATTTT.

The rearrangement uses TRBV4-1 and TRBJ2-7, with TRBD2 matching 8 bases. The CDR3 is 17 amino acids. Germline V lookup: CDR1 MGHRA, CDR2 YSYEKL. V lost 1 base to trimming and J lost 4 bases; unmatched junction nucleotides: 12. DNA of the CDR3: TGCGCCAGCAGCCAAGGTTCCCCCGGCGGGAGGCTTTACGAGCAGTACTTC. Residues: CASSQGSPGGRLYEQYF.

The J gene is TRBJ2-1, the V gene TRBV4-1; TRBD2 might be the D (5 bases). Trimming cost V 1 base and J 0 bases, with 7 bases left between them. The CDR3 is made up of 15 amino acids. In germline, CDR1 is MGHRA, CDR2 YSYEKL. CDR3 region: CASSQGGSSYNEQFF. CDR3 nucleotide sequence: TGCGCCAGCAGCCAAGGAGGGAGCTCCTACAATGAGCAGTTCTTC.

The chain joins TRBV6-4 to TRBJ2-1; the match to TRBD1 covers 9 bases. J gave up 7 bases and V 8 bases, and 12 bases lay outside the gene matches. There are 15 residues in the CDR3. CDR1 is MRHNA and CDR2 is SNTAGT in the germline V gene. In DNA, the CDR3 is TGTGCCAGCGCAACCGGGACAGGGATGTCGAATGAGCAGTTCTTC. Translated, it gives CASATGTGMSNEQFF.

The chain recombines TRBV7-3 with TRBJ2-3, with D uncertain. Germline CDR1 is SGHTA and CDR2 is FQGTGA. The CDR3 loop spans 15 amino acids. V shed 4 bases and J shed 2 bases, with 13 bases lying between them. CDR3 protein: CASSSGLPLTDTQYF. Written as DNA, the CDR3 is TGTGCCAGCAGCTCGGGTTTACCCCTCACAGATACGCAGTATTTT. Based on the CDR3 plus reference TRBV7-3 and TRBJ2-3, the full variable domain is GAGVSQTPSNKVTEKGKYVELRCDPISGHTALYWYRQSLGQGPEFLIYFQGTGAADDSGLPNDRFFAVRPEGSVSTLKIQRTERGDSAVYLCASSSGLPLTDTQYFGPGTRLTVL.

As DNA, the CDR3 is TGTGCCAGCAGCTTTAGGACAGGGGCTAATTCACCCCTCCACTTT. Amino acid sequence: CASSFRTGANSPLHF. The J gene is TRBJ1-6, the V gene TRBV11-2; 9 bases map to TRBD1. The V segment lost 3 bases and the J segment 6 bases; nucleotides outside the gene matches: 3. This CDR3 spans 15 amino acids. The V gene's germline CDR1 is SGHAT and CDR2 FQNNGV.

V gene TRBV3-1 (or the pseudogene TRBV3-2) combines with J gene TRBJ1-1; a possible D gene is TRBD1 (6 bases). CDR1 LGHDT and CDR2 YNNKEL come from the germline V gene (reference sequence). V was shortened by 4 bases and J by 3 bases, with 9 bases between the two germline ends. The CDR3 has 13 residues. As DNA, the CDR3 is TGTGCCAGCAGCCTATCAGGGGACACTGAAGCTTTCTTT. Its protein is CASSLSGDTEAFF.

This chain links TRBV7-2 with TRBJ2-7, with D possibly TRBD1 on 6 matching bases. Looked up from germline, CDR1 is SGHTA and CDR2 is FQGNSA. V was cut by 3 bases and J by 2 bases, with 11 bases left in between. CDR3 size: 14 residues. The CDR3 bases are TGTGCCAGCAGCTTGGGCAGGGGCGCCTACGAGCAGTACTTC. It yields the protein CASSLGRGAYEQYF. The full variable domain, rest sourced from reference TRBV7-2 and TRBJ2-7, is GAGVSQSPSNKVTEKGKDVELRCDPISGHTALYWYRQSLGQGLEFLIYFQGNSAPDKSGLPSDRFSAERTGGSVSTLTIQRTQQEDSAVYLCASSLGRGAYEQYFGPGTRLTVT.

The count of this clone is one. The chain employs TRBV3-1 (or the pseudogene TRBV3-2) and TRBJ2-6; D may be TRBD1 (5 bases). V was pared by 4 bases and J by 1 base, with 8 bases between. The CDR3 loop spans 15 amino acids. Germline V CDR1 and CDR2: LGHDT, YNNKEL (reference sequence). As DNA, the CDR3 is TGTGCCAGCAGCCCAGACAGTTCTGGGGCCAACGTCCTGACTTTC. Its protein product is CASSPDSSGANVLTF.

Turning to this clone: The junction shows a germline mismatch at one end, possibly a read error. This chain connects TRBV5-1 to TRBJ1-2; TRBD1 matches 7 bases. This CDR3 is 12 amino acids long. From germline, CDR1 is SGHRS and CDR2 YFSETQ. CDR3 region: CASSEPQGQAIF. As DNA, the CDR3 is TGCGCCAGCAGCGAACCCCAAGGACAGGCCATCTTC.

The CDR3 loop is CATSDQGFSGANVLTF. DNA for the CDR3: TGTGCCACCAGTGATCAGGGGTTTTCAGGGGCCAACGTCCTGACTTTC. The chain uses TRBV24-1 and TRBJ2-6; D possibly corresponds to TRBD1 (6 bases). Germline values: CDR1 KGHDR, CDR2 SFDVKD. V shed 3 bases and J shed 4 bases, with 12 bases lying between them. This CDR3 is built from 16 residues.

The rearrangement uses TRBV7-9 and TRBJ2-1, with D unresolved. Germline CDR1 reads SEHNR; CDR2 reads FQNEAQ (reference sequence). This CDR3 is 13 amino acids long. V lost 5 bases and J lost 6, with 11 bases in between. CDR3 sequence: CASSRPAVNEQFF. In DNA, the CDR3 is TGTGCCAGCAGCCGACCCGCGGTCAATGAGCAGTTCTTC.